This T cell receptor (beta chain) was obtained from a study of siplizumab effects on memory and regulatory T cells. Roughly 100,000 TCR templates underwent assay in every sample. The method was immunoSEQ multiplex PCR; TCRdb's version includes in-frame clones alone and lacks a portion of them. Here the sample spans about 60,000 clones, 70% to 90% being singletons. Study observations and caveats: Suppressive activity of Tregs proliferating in siplizumab cultures remained unconfirmed. With siplizumab, mappable alloreactive CD4+ clones averaged roughly 72% Treg-derived, versus more than 25% in controls. Both greater diversity than memory cells and a major contribution to the alloresponse seemed to characterize naive T cells.

Trimming stripped 0 bases from V and 0 bases from J, with 0 bases between. Germline lookup yields CDR1 MNHNY and CDR2 SVGAGI (reference sequence). This CDR3 spans 13 amino acids. Concerning this clone: The antigen is not known.

Sample: memory CD4+ T cells sorted from blood. The sequence derives from a human donor in good health. The V gene is TRBV6-6, the J gene TRBJ1-5; D gene uncertain. The CDR3, as DNA: TGTGCCAGCAGTTACTCTAGCAATCAGCCCCAGCATTTT. This codes for CASSYSSNQPQHF.